Described below is a single T cell receptor (beta chain) sequence and its context. MiXCR, applied by TCRdb to the RT-PCR reads, yields one record per CDR3 protein. This table holds fewer than 250,000 distinct CDR3 sequences, 14% found once. This specimen belongs to a study of patients and donors after allogeneic stem cell transplantation. With 6 bases removed from V and 5 bases from J, the gap between germline ends came to 19 bases. The CDR3 is made up of 14 amino acids. Germline V lookup: CDR1 SQVTM, CDR2 ANQGSEA. This sequence joins TRBV29-1 and TRBJ2-5, with D unresolved. This sequence originates from a human donor who was either an allogeneic HSCT recipient or a stem cell or donor lymphocyte infusion donor (not recorded which). It is not recorded whose cells these are; they may come from a transplant donor. The sequencing input was blood, either unsorted or a sorted T cell fraction (not recorded which). CDR3 region: CSVTIPPGSETQYF. The CDR3, as DNA: TGCAGCGTCACCATACCACCGGGTTCGGAGACCCAGTACTTC.